Detailed here is one T cell receptor (beta chain). Its cognate antigen is unknown. The data were obtained in a study of CD8 T cells in ankylosing spondylitis. Trimming shortened V by 5 bases and J by 4 bases, and 10 bases separated the two germline ends. Germline V CDR1 and CDR2: KGHDR, SFDVKD. The CDR3 runs to 13 residues. Study-wide results and caveats: Ankylosing spondylitis blood appeared to be characterized by a TCR beta motif of about eight highly homologous variants.

Making use of molecular barcodes, quantitative 5'-RACE generated TCR beta libraries. TCRdb passed the 5' RACE reads through MiXCR, listing each CDR3 protein once. The sample carries some 100,000 distinct CDR3 sequences, roughly 8.8% recorded once. Sequenced sample: blood, either unsorted or a sorted T cell fraction (not recorded which). V is TRBV24-1 and J is TRBJ2-5; no reliable D call. The receptor was isolated from a male donor with ankylosing spondylitis. The CDR3 region is CATSVPYGETQYF. The CDR3 region has the DNA TGTGCCACCAGTGTTCCCTACGGAGAGACCCAGTACTTC.